This paragraph reports one TCR beta chain. The sample is drawn from a study of OX40 agonist ivuxolimab in advanced cancers. Clones were read by immunoSEQ multiplex PCR, and TCRdb kept only the in-frame ones, dropping some. The repertoire includes tens of thousands of clones, around nine tenths of them detected once, and roughly 0.98% sits in the top ten. The source is an adult with an advanced solid tumor such as melanoma, head and neck, liver or kidney cancer. The starting material was CD4+ or CD8+ T cells sorted from blood, obtained in a trial of the OX40 agonist ivuxolimab.

The CDR3 region is CASSFPQGGQETQYF. CDR3 nucleotides: TGCGCCAGCAGTTTTCCGCAGGGGGGCCAAGAGACCCAGTACTTC. The rearrangement links TRBV5-1 to TRBJ2-5, with D possibly matching TRBD1 (7 bases). Trimming took off 5 bases at V and 1 base at J, with 15 bases between the two ends. This CDR3 has 15 residues. Looked up from germline, CDR1 is SGHRS and CDR2 is YFSETQ.